Only a few counts were recorded for the clone carrying this T cell receptor (beta chain). Its antigen is unknown. The sample originates from a study of T cells after yellow fever vaccination. Across the whole study: Fractions low in cell number were prepared with SMART-Seq v4 Ultra Low Input. Study-level points and caveats: In post-booster samples, most primary-vaccination clones reappeared (roughly 96% CD4, nearly 90% CD8). Weaker, the secondary response peaked sooner, at day 5 versus 15.

V was shortened by 1 base and J by 7 bases, with 15 bases between the two germline ends. CDR1 is SGHRS and CDR2 is YFSETQ in the germline V gene. The CDR3 covers 14 residues. Each CDR3 protein gets one entry after TCRdb re-called the 5' RACE reads with MiXCR. The sample yields about 340,000 distinct CDR3 sequences, 3.5% to 4.5% seen once. The receptor's source is a man between 18 and 35 years old who received the YFV17D yellow fever vaccine. The chain recombines TRBV5-1 with TRBJ2-7, with D perhaps matching TRBD2 (6 bases). Specimen: PBMCs, collected 5 days after the yellow fever booster vaccination. The CDR3, as DNA: TGCGCCAGCAGCTTGATGGGGACTGTACGAGAGCAGTACTTC. Translation gives CASSLMGTVREQYF.